A selection of T cell receptor beta chains follows, all from one sample in a study of cytomegalovirus exposure and HLA in healthy donors. Sequenced by immunoSEQ multiplex PCR; TCRdb stores in-frame clones only, minus some. This sample carries about 70,000 clones, with less than 2% going to the ten biggest clones. Sequenced material: PBMCs. All receptors come from a woman in her twenties or thirties in good health and CMV-seronegative. The CDR3 runs from the conserved cysteine through the conserved F or W. D genes are given only for firm matches. Size tells how often a clone was seen (once, few, many) or the class of an expanded clone, and some rows leave it out.

v_call	d_call	j_call	clone_size	cdr3_nt	cdr3_aa
TRBV18	.	TRBJ2-7	.	TGTGCCAGCTCACCGAACTGGTACGAGCAGTACTTC	CASSPNWYEQYF
TRBV5-1	.	TRBJ1-5	.	TGCGCCAGCAGCCCCCGTGGGGGGAGCAATCAGCCCCAGCATTTT	CASSPRGGSNQPQHF
TRBV27	TRBD2	TRBJ2-1	.	TGTGCCAGCCGGGGGGGCTCACGCAATGAGCAGTTCTTC	CASRGGSRNEQFF
TRBV2	TRBD1	TRBJ1-2	medium-sized	TGTGCCAGCAGTGTACAGGGGAACGGCTACACCTTC	CASSVQGNGYTF
TRBV27	TRBD2	TRBJ2-1	.	TGTGCCAGCGGGGAGCGGGAGGGCGTCAATGAGCAGTTCTTC	CASGEREGVNEQFF
TRBV28	TRBD2	TRBJ2-5	.	TGTGCCAGCAGCCCGGGGGGGGCGAGTGGAGAGACCCAGTACTTC	CASSPGGASGETQYF
TRBV15	TRBD1	TRBJ1-1	.	TGTGCCACCAGCAAAGTGAACAGGGGAGCTTTCTTT	CATSKVNRGAFF
TRBV9	.	TRBJ2-1	.	TGTGCCAGCAGCGTAGTACCCAGGGTCGGTGAGCAGTTCTTC	CASSVVPRVGEQFF
TRBV10-1	.	TRBJ2-2	.	TGCGCCAGCAGTGATTCCGGGTCCCCTACCGGGGAGCTGTTTTTT	CASSDSGSPTGELFF
TRBV15	.	TRBJ2-7	.	TGTGCCACCAGCAGAGGCCTAGCAGCCTCCTACGAGCAGTACTTC	CATSRGLAASYEQYF
TRBV4-3	TRBD1	TRBJ2-5	.	TGCGCCAGCAGCCAAGAGTTTAACAGGGGATTAGAGACCCAGTACTTC	CASSQEFNRGLETQYF
TRBV5-6	TRBD1	TRBJ1-1	.	TGTGCCAGCAGCCAGACAGGGGGCTACACTGAAGCTTTCTTT	CASSQTGGYTEAFF
TRBV30	.	TRBJ2-1	.	TGTGCCTGGAGTGTATGGGGGCGCGGGGGCGCGGGAAGGCAGTTCTTC	CAWSVWGRGGAGRQFF
TRBV9	TRBD1	TRBJ2-5	.	TGTGCCAGCAGCGTAGGACAGGGCCGAGAGACCCAGTACTTC	CASSVGQGRETQYF
TRBV19	.	TRBJ1-1	.	TGTGCCAGTAGTATAGAGCCAGGGGTAGAAGCTTTCTTT	CASSIEPGVEAFF
TRBV7-3	.	TRBJ1-2	.	TGTGCCAGCAGCCCTCGTGAGGGCGGCGGCTACACCTTC	CASSPREGGGYTF
TRBV6-5	.	TRBJ1-2	.	TGTGCCAGCAGTTACGCGGGGATGGACTATGGCTACACCTTC	CASSYAGMDYGYTF
TRBV4-1	TRBD2	TRBJ2-1	.	TGCGCCAGCAGCCAAGAGTGGGGGGGGCAGTTCTTC	CASSQEWGGQFF
TRBV29-1	.	TRBJ2-5	.	TGCAGCGTGGGGCCCCCGGGACTCCAAGAGAACCAGTACTTC	CSVGPPGLQENQYF
TRBV6-4	.	TRBJ2-3	.	TGTGCCAGCAGTGAGGGTAGCGTTAGCACAGATACGCAGTATTTT	CASSEGSVSTDTQYF
TRBV27	.	TRBJ2-3	.	TGTGCCAGCTCCACCGGGAGTAAATATACGCAGTATTTT	CASSTGSKYTQYF
TRBV6-5	.	TRBJ1-1	.	TGTGCCAGCAGTTACTCGACGCAGGGGCGGACTGAAGCTTTCTTT	CASSYSTQGRTEAFF
TRBV4-2	TRBD1	TRBJ2-3	.	TGTGCCAGCAGCCAGGAGGGACAGGGGGCAGATACGCAGTATTTT	CASSQEGQGADTQYF
TRBV5-6	.	TRBJ2-7	.	TGTGCCAGCAGCTTGACAGGGAAGGCCTACGAGCAGTACTTC	CASSLTGKAYEQYF
TRBV7-2	.	TRBJ1-2	.	TGTGCCAGCAGCATAGAGATGGGGCCCTATGGCTACACCTTC	CASSIEMGPYGYTF
TRBV5-1	.	TRBJ2-1	.	TGCGCCAGCAGTCTCACAGGATCTTCCTACAATGAGCAGTTCTTC	CASSLTGSSYNEQFF
TRBV28	.	TRBJ1-5	.	TGTGCCAGCACCCCGGGAGGGATTCATCAGCCCCAGCATTTT	CASTPGGIHQPQHF
TRBV30	.	TRBJ2-3	.	TGTGCCTGGAGTATAGGCGGAAGCACAGATACGCAGTATTTT	CAWSIGGSTDTQYF
TRBV10-3	.	TRBJ1-5	.	TGTGCCATCAGTGAGGGGGAGCATCAGCCCCAGCATTTT	CAISEGEHQPQHF
TRBV7-2	TRBD1	TRBJ1-2	.	TGTGCCAGCAGCCGTCCCGGGACAGGGATGCGTGGCTACACCTTC	CASSRPGTGMRGYTF
TRBV27	.	TRBJ2-5	.	TGTGCCAGCAGTTTATGGCAGGGAGAGACCCAGTACTTC	CASSLWQGETQYF
TRBV5-1	.	TRBJ2-1	.	TGCGCCAGCAGATACGAAGCGGCCAGCTCCTACAATGAGCAGTTCTTC	CASRYEAASSYNEQFF
TRBV18	.	TRBJ2-5	.	TGTGCCAGCTCACCCAACAGGGTCGGAGAGACCCAGTACTTC	CASSPNRVGETQYF
TRBV6-1	TRBD1	TRBJ1-5	.	TGTGCCAGCACTCCCACAGGGGGCAATCAGCCCCAGCATTTT	CASTPTGGNQPQHF
TRBV5-1	TRBD2	TRBJ2-2	.	TGCGCCAGCAGCCCAAGACTAGCGGGGGGCACCGGGGAGCTGTTTTTT	CASSPRLAGGTGELFF
TRBV19	.	TRBJ1-4	.	TGTGCCAGTAGCCACCGCGGAGGGGTCGGTGAAAAACTGTTTTTT	CASSHRGGVGEKLFF
TRBV5-1	.	TRBJ1-2	.	TGCGCCAGCAGCCCTCGGGAAGGCTATGGCTACACCTTC	CASSPREGYGYTF
TRBV5-1	TRBD2	TRBJ2-5	.	TGCGCCAGCAGCTTGTCCCTAGCGGGAGTGGAGACCCAGTACTTC	CASSLSLAGVETQYF
TRBV11-2	TRBD1	TRBJ2-4	.	TGTGCCAGCAGCTTCGCAGGGGGCGAAAACATTCAGTACTTC	CASSFAGGENIQYF
TRBV6-1	TRBD2	TRBJ2-4	.	TGTGCCAGCAGTGACGGACTAGCGGGGGTTTTCAAAAACATTCAGTACTTC	CASSDGLAGVFKNIQYF
TRBV7-6	.	TRBJ2-7	.	TGTGCCAGCAGCTTACTCCCGGCGGACGAGCAGTACTTC	CASSLLPADEQYF
TRBV11-2	TRBD2	TRBJ2-7	.	TGTGCCAGCAGCTTAGATCCCCGCGGGACTAGCGGGAGAACCTACGAGCAGTACTTC	CASSLDPRGTSGRTYEQYF
TRBV6-1	TRBD1	TRBJ1-6	.	TGTGCCAGCAGTGCCCCGGGGACAGGGGGCTCACCCCTCCACTTT	CASSAPGTGGSPLHF
TRBV6-5	.	TRBJ1-2	.	TGTGCCAGCTGGGAGTCCTCTCCTTTCGGCTACACCTTC	CASWESSPFGYTF
TRBV30	.	TRBJ2-3	.	TGTGCCTGGGCCCGGGACACCGTTGCAGATACGCAGTATTTT	CAWARDTVADTQYF
TRBV29-1	TRBD1	TRBJ1-1	.	TGCAGCGTTGAGGGACAGGGTAACACTGAAGCTTTCTTT	CSVEGQGNTEAFF
TRBV15	.	TRBJ2-7	.	TGTGCCACCAGCAGAGAACTGGCCTACGAGCAGTACTTC	CATSRELAYEQYF
TRBV30	.	TRBJ1-1	.	TGTGCCTGGAGTTTCACGGGAACTGAAGCTTTCTTT	CAWSFTGTEAFF
TRBV7-3	TRBD2	TRBJ2-5	.	TGTGCCAGCAGCTTAGGGCTAGCGGGGGGCCTAGAGACCCAGTACTTC	CASSLGLAGGLETQYF
TRBV2	.	TRBJ1-5	.	TGTGCCAGCAGTGAAGCAGCAGGGAGCAATCAGCCCCAGCATTTT	CASSEAAGSNQPQHF
TRBV4-2	.	TRBJ1-3	.	TGTGCCAGCAGCCATCTCGGGGGAAACACCATATATTTT	CASSHLGGNTIYF
TRBV18	.	TRBJ1-5	.	TGTGCCAGCTCACCACAGCGATCGAAGCAGCCCCAGCATTTT	CASSPQRSKQPQHF
TRBV9	TRBD1	TRBJ1-2	.	TGTGCCAGCAGCGTAGGGGGACAGGGCCATGGCTACACCTTC	CASSVGGQGHGYTF
TRBV7-9	TRBD1	TRBJ1-3	.	TGTGCCAGCAGCCGGGACAGGGTATCGGGAAACACCATATATTTT	CASSRDRVSGNTIYF
TRBV9	TRBD1	TRBJ1-2	.	TGTGCCAGCAGCGTAGGTCAGGGGGGTCGCTACACCTTC	CASSVGQGGRYTF
TRBV19	TRBD2	TRBJ2-3	.	TGTGCCAGTATCGAGCGGGGGGGCGGGAAGGGCACAGATACGCAGTATTTT	CASIERGGGKGTDTQYF
TRBV18	.	TRBJ2-3	.	TGTGCCAGCTCACCACAGGGGGATACGCAGTATTTT	CASSPQGDTQYF